This TCR beta chain was documented in a study of cytomegalovirus exposure and HLA in healthy donors. Findings and limits, study-wide: The likely origin of a cluster of highly shared sequence variants was a sequencing artifact. Diagnosis of cytomegalovirus status made by the classifier reportedly showed high specificity and sensitivity. Specificity of three CMV-associated chains for CMV antigens was verified in vitro.

The PCR ran on 60 Vbeta and 13 Jbeta primers. The data were produced by immunoSEQ multiplex PCR, yet TCRdb's version contains in-frame clones alone and is incomplete. The top ten clones hold about 1.7% of a sample with some 160,000 clones, roughly 85% of them seen once. Deletions cut 6 bases from V and 10 bases from J, with 21 bases between. CDR1 is MNHEY and CDR2 is SVGAGI in the germline V gene. The CDR3 spans 14 residues. About this clone itself: Its target is not known.

This clonotype was sampled from a woman in her twenties or thirties in good health and CMV-seronegative. The sample was PBMCs. J is TRBJ1-1 and V is TRBV6-5; maybe TRBD1 (5 bases). Written as DNA, the CDR3 is TGTGCCAGCAGGGGAGGGACCATGATTCAAATAGCTTTCTTT. Its protein is CASRGGTMIQIAFF.